The source of this TCR beta chain is a study of blood T cell repertoires in COVID-19. Study-level information: Both acute and convalescent COVID-19 samples were obtained from the United States, Italy and Spain. PBMCs, B-cell-depleted T cells, or T cells were the source of the cDNA or gDNA that made up the material.

In the authors' workflow: Amplified reference gene primers provided the basis for estimating nucleated cell counts. Method: immunoSEQ multiplex PCR; TCRdb's copy keeps in-frame clones and lacks some. The V and J calls and clone size were taken over from that table, and D and trimming were inferred from the DNA. Of about 73,000 clones in the sample, 65% to 85% are singletons; the top ten hold more than 2%. V lost 8 bases and J 5 bases, leaving 15 bases between the germline ends. The CDR3 is 13 amino acids. Germline V lookup: CDR1 SNHLY, CDR2 FYNNEI. The sample taken for sequencing was peripheral blood. The chain couples TRBV2 to TRBJ1-2; D perhaps matches TRBD1 (6 bases). The origin of this receptor is a man at least 80 years old with active or convalescent COVID-19. Written as DNA, the CDR3 is TGTGCCAGCTCAGGAGACAGGCGGTATGGCTACACCTTC. Protein sequence: CASSGDRRYGYTF.